This T cell receptor beta chain is from a study of shared clonotypes between healthy human individuals (dated by TCRdb to 2018 to 2021). With respect to the entire study: The cohort included three men and a couple of women between 18 and 49 years of age. For each donor, CD4 naive and CD4 memory were each given three plates, CD8 naive was given two plates, and CD8 memory was given one plate. To estimate repertoire size and how much clonotypes are shared between individuals, the study performed deep sequencing of blood TCR repertoires from a handful of healthy adults. Between about 0.8 and 9.5 billion PBMCs per donor were obtained by leukapheresis. Libraries were prepared and TCR repertoires were sequenced by different laboratories using diverse techniques, in order to increase sequencing depth and limit assay-specific biases.

Points on this clone: The clone's antigen remains unknown. No clone much larger than this one lies a single base away; base qualities are absent.

Using the deep immunoSEQ assay, multiplex PCR amplified TCR CDR3 regions from genomic DNA. For each cell subset, the extracted genomic DNA was distributed evenly across all wells of several immunoSEQ 96-well plates, and each plate served as one replicate. For sorted subsets, approximately 210 ng genomic DNA, equal to about 30,000 T cell genomes, was loaded into each replicate PCR. Purified libraries were measured with a Qubit 3.0 fluorometer, size-checked on a Bioanalyzer 2100, and measured again with the KAPA Library Quantification kit. A separate single-read 150-cycle Illumina NextSeq 550 flow cell was used to sequence each immunoSEQ 96-well plate. Per the original workflow: Because the immunoSEQ output included only junctional sequences and no quality scores, the filtering could not be the same as the filtering used for full-length reads. To assign V/J genes and CDR3, sequences were annotated against IMGT germline references using PyIR, a Python wrapper for IgBLAST v1.9. Reads with weak V/J assignments (E-value above 1e-6), missing CDR3, stop codons, out-of-frame junctions, or ambiguous translated residues were removed. A V3J clonotype was defined by an identical inferred V gene, J gene, and CDR3 amino acid sequence. The percentage overlap between two repertoires was calculated by dividing the number of shared unique clonotypes by the size of the smaller repertoire. RTK rarefaction, the Chao1 estimator, and Recon v2.1 estimates of unobserved clonotypes were used to assess repertoire richness. Generation probabilities for all TCRbeta clonotypes obtained by the gDNA method from a handful of donors were computed using OLGA. The source is immuneACCESS, and TCRdb retained only in-frame sequences with V and J called. Part of the clones is not carried over; for the studies checked, unresolved V genes explain less than half of this, and the remainder is unexplained. V, J and clone size derive from that table, while D and trimming were established from the DNA sequence. The sample has roughly 1,500,000 clones on record, 98% to 99% of them singletons. Approximately 0.4% of the sample belongs to the ten largest clones.

The CDR3 holds 15 amino acids from the cysteine to the phenylalanine. This entry keeps only the CDR3 DNA: 45 bases, framed from base 1. The CDR1 and CDR2 encoded by the germline V gene are MNHEY and SVGAGI. V loses 5 bases of germline sequence and J loses 4 bases, and the interval between the two ends is 18 bases. Results the study describes overall, beyond this receptor: Naive subsets generally had larger estimated clonotype richness than memory subsets did. Incomplete sequencing was indicated by rarefaction of sorted-subset datasets, despite the large sequencing depth. Because the study included a small number of donors, the genetic and exposure-history diversity represented was limited. Pairwise subsampling led to the expectation that sequencing depth would affect the degree of clonotype sharing among donors. Compared with non-shared clonotypes, clonotypes shared by all four sorted-subset donors had higher generation probabilities. Only blood was sampled, and tissue TCR repertoires likely differ from those in blood. About 4.5% of naive CD4, roughly 3.6% of naive CD8, approximately 2.2% of memory CD4, and approximately 0.39% of memory CD8 clonotypes were shared across several donors.

Healthy HIV-negative adults with no recently reported acute infections or vaccinations were included as donors. Only Caucasian adults living in Nashville, Tennessee, USA were represented among the donors. CD4+ T cells were enriched by magnetic negative selection; naive cells were then positively selected on CD45RA, and the negative fraction formed the memory subset. Blood was obtained by leukapheresis, after which PBMCs were separated by Ficoll-Histopaque density gradient centrifugation and cryopreserved in liquid nitrogen vapor phase. Analytical flow cytometry was used to check the purity and quantity of each magnetically sorted T cell population. Each sorted fraction had its genomic DNA isolated and then quantified by UV absorbance on a Nanodrop 2000c.

The sequence was obtained from a man aged 25-45 years in good health. This sequence uses TRBV6-5 and TRBJ2-7; the D gene is possibly TRBD2, with 6 bases matching. Sequenced: naive CD4+ T cells sorted from blood. Explained via the paper, the cell subset or site label denotes: CD45RA+ positively selected. At the DNA level, the sequence is TGTGCCAGCAGTAAGGGGTGGAGGGCCGGGTACGAGCAGTACTTC. The translation is CASSKGWRAGYEQYF.